Below, 14 T cell receptor beta chains from the same sample are listed, as sequenced in a study of blood T cells in healthy people across ages. Together with a sample-barcoded 5' primer, a J-beta primer mix was included in a second PCR lasting about 6 to 11 cycles. One entry per CDR3 protein, called by TCRdb with MiXCR from the 5' RACE reads. Found here are 1.5 million to 2 million distinct CDR3 sequences, roughly 52% of them singletons; the top ten hold approximately 2%. What was sequenced was blood. The receptors stem from a woman in her thirties or forties in good health.

For the CDR3, the DNA is TGTGCCAGCAGTTTACTCGGGATAGTCGCGGAAGAGACCCAGTACTTC. Translating it yields CASSLLGIVAEETQYF. The chain recombines TRBV6-2 or TRBV6-3 with TRBJ2-5; D might be TRBD2 (5 bases). Trimming took 4 bases from V and 3 from J, leaving 18 bases between them. The CDR3 loop spans 16 amino acids. CDR1 and CDR2 (germline): MNHEY, SVGEGT.

The chain has TRBV7-2 and TRBJ1-1, with D uncertain. V gave up 5 bases and J gave up 5 bases, with 18 bases separating them. This CDR3 has 15 residues. CDR1 and CDR2 (germline): SGHTA, FQGNSA. CDR3 coding DNA: TGTGCCAGCAGCCTCAACGCCCTCCCGGGGACTGAAGCTTTCTTT. It is translated as CASSLNALPGTEAFF.

The chain joins TRBV6-6 to TRBJ2-7; D gene uncertain. Germline assignment: CDR1 MNHNY and CDR2 SVGAGI (reference sequence). Trimming left V 9 bases short and J 7 bases short, with 16 bases between. The CDR3 is made up of 12 amino acids. The chain's CDR3 is CARSASYNEQYF. CDR3 DNA sequence: TGTGCCAGGTCTGCCTCCTACAATGAGCAGTACTTC.

V is TRBV7-6 and J is TRBJ2-3; TRBD2 matches 10 bases. The CDR3 length is 17 residues. V lost 0 bases, J lost 1 base, and 4 bases stayed unmatched. Germline V gene lookup returns CDR1 SGHVS and CDR2 FNYEAQ. For the CDR3, the DNA is TGTGCCAGCAGCTTAGCATCTGGGACTAGCGGCACAGATACGCAGTATTTT. Translating gives CASSLASGTSGTDTQYF.

The sample holds a few counts of this clonotype. The V call is TRBV6-2 or TRBV6-3, the J call TRBJ2-5; the match to TRBD2 covers 8 bases. The CDR3 consists of 14 residues. V lost 5 bases, J lost 2 bases, and 4 bases stayed unmatched. From germline, CDR1 is MNHEY and CDR2 SVGEGT. The chain's CDR3 is CASSDTSGQETQYF. The CDR3 bases are TGTGCCAGCAGTGATACTAGCGGTCAAGAGACCCAGTACTTC.

This clonotype has a handful of counts. The CDR3 bases are TGTGCCAGCAACCCCAGGGGGCATAGCTACGAGCAGTACTTC. Encoded protein: CASNPRGHSYEQYF. This sequence joins TRBV28 and TRBJ2-7; 8 nucleotides agree with TRBD1. Germline V gene sequence: CDR1 MDHEN, CDR2 SYDVKM. After removal of 7 bases from V and 3 bases from J, the junction contained 8 bases not matched to a gene. The CDR3 has 14 residues.

The J gene is TRBJ2-6, the V gene TRBV7-9, with TRBD1 identical over 9 bases. This CDR3 spans 18 amino acids. Germline V CDR1 and CDR2: SEHNR, FQNEAQ (reference sequence). After removal of 1 base from V and 4 bases from J, the junction contained 8 bases not matched to a gene. The CDR3 nucleotides read TGTGCCAGCAGCTTAGTATCCGGGACAGGGTTGGGGGCCAACGTCCTGACTTTC. Its translation: CASSLVSGTGLGANVLTF.

V gene TRBV7-2 combines with J gene TRBJ2-3; 13 nucleotides line up with TRBD2. V was clipped by 3 bases and J by 0 bases; unmatched bases: 3. The CDR3 covers 17 residues. Germline V CDR1 and CDR2: SGHTA, FQGNSA. This CDR3 reads CASSFRTSGGSTDTQYF. CDR3 nucleotides: TGTGCCAGCAGCTTTCGGACTAGCGGGGGTAGCACAGATACGCAGTATTTT.

This clonotype is a singleton in its sample. An end of the junction differs from the germline gene, which may be a read error. The chain couples TRBV4-1 to TRBJ2-7, with 8 bases aligning to TRBD1. The CDR3 is made up of 17 amino acids. The germline CDR1 and CDR2 sequences are MGHRA and YSYEKL. CDR3 nucleotide sequence: TGCGCCAGCAGCCAAGATGGTGGGGCAGGGGGCTATCGGGAGCGGTACTTC. This sequence encodes CASSQDGGAGGYRERYF.

The chain recombines TRBV7-9 with TRBJ2-7; no clear D. Trimming removed 3 bases at V and 2 bases at J, with 14 bases between. The CDR3 extends over 15 amino acids. Germline V gene sequence: CDR1 SEHNR, CDR2 FQNEAQ (reference sequence). CDR3: CASSLVPNGAYEQYF. The CDR3 DNA is TGTGCCAGCAGCTTGGTCCCGAATGGGGCCTACGAGCAGTACTTC.

The CDR3 loop reads CASSLESGRQYF. In DNA, the CDR3 is TGTGCCAGCAGCTTAGAGAGCGGGAGGCAGTACTTC. This chain connects TRBV7-9 to TRBJ2-4; 9 bases are a match to TRBD2. J lost 13 bases, V lost 1 base, and 2 bases had no gene match. In germline, CDR1 is SEHNR, CDR2 FQNEAQ (reference sequence). There are 12 residues in the CDR3.

The chain couples TRBV20-1 to TRBJ2-5; TRBD2 matches at 12 bases. Germline CDR1 reads DFQATT; CDR2 reads SNEGSKA (reference sequence). Trimming removed 0 bases from V and 4 bases from J; junction bases left unmatched: 3. CDR3 length: 15 residues. CDR3 in DNA: TGCAGTGCTAGAGAGGGGACTAGCGGGCCAGAGACCCAGTACTTC. This translates into CSAREGTSGPETQYF.

This clonotype turned up a few times. The chain links TRBV2 to TRBJ2-1; 10 bases map to TRBD2. Germline V gene sequence: CDR1 SNHLY, CDR2 FYNNEI. There are 15 residues in the CDR3. Trimming cost V 4 bases and J 6 bases; bases outside gene matches: 6. Here the CDR3 reads CASSASGGTSNEQFF. The CDR3 DNA reads as TGTGCCAGCAGTGCTAGCGGGGGAACCTCCAATGAGCAGTTCTTC.

The chain is built from TRBV5-1 and TRBJ2-1; TRBD2 agrees at 9 bases. Losses at the gene ends were 0 bases for V and 10 bases for J; bases not matched to a gene: 11. CDR1 SGHRS and CDR2 YFSETQ come from the germline V gene. The CDR3 has 16 amino acids. The CDR3 coding sequence is TGCGCCAGCAGCTTGGAGGTGATAGCGGGGGCTCGGGAGCAGTTCTTC. Translating gives CASSLEVIAGAREQFF.